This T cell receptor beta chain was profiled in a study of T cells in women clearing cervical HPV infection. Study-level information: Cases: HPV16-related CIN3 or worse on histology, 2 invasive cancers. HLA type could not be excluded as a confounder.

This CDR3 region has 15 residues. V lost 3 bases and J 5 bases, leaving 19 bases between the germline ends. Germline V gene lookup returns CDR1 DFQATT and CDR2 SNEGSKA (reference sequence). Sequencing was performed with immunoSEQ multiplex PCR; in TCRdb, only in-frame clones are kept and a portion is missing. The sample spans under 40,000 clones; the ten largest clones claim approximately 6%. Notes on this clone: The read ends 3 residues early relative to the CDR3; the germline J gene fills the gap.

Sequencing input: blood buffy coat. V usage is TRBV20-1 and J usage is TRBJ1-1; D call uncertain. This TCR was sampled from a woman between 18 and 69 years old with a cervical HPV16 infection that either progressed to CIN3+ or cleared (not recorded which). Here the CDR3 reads CSARVGVWERTEAFF. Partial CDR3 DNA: TGCAGTGCTAGGGTCGGGGTCTGGGAAAGGACTGAA.